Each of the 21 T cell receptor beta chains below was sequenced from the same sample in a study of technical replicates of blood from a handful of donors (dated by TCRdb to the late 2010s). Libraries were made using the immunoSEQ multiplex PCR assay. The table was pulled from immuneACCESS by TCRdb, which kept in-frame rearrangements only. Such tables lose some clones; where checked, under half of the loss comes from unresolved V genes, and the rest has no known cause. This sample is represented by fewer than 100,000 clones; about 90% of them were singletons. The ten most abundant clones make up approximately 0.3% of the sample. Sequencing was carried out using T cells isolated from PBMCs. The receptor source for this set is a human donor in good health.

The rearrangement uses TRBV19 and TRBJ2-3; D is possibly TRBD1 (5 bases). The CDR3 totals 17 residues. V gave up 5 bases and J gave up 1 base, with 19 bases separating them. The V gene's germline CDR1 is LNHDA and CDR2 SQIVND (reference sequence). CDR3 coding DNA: TGTGCCAGTAGTTCCCAGACAGAAACAACCCGCACAGATACGCAGTATTTT. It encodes CASSSQTETTRTDTQYF.

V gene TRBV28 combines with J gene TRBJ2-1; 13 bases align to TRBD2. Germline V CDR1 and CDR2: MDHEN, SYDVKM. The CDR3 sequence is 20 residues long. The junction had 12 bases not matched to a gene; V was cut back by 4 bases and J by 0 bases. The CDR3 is CASSSPTSGRPSSSYNEQFF. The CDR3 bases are TGTGCCAGCAGTTCCCCGACTAGCGGGAGGCCTTCTAGCTCCTACAATGAGCAGTTCTTC.

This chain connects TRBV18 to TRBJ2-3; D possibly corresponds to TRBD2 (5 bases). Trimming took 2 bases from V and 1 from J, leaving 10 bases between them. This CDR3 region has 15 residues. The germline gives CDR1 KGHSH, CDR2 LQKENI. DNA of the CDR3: TGTGCCAGCTCACCAGAGGGAGTGCGCACAGATACGCAGTATTTT. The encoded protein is CASSPEGVRTDTQYF.

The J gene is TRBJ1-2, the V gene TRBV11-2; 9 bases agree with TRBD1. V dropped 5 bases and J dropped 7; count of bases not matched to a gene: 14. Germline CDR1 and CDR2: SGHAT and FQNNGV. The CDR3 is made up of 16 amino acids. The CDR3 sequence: CASSPSPGTGLLGYTF. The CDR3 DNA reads TGTGCCAGCAGCCCTTCCCCCGGGACAGGGCTCCTTGGCTACACCTTC.

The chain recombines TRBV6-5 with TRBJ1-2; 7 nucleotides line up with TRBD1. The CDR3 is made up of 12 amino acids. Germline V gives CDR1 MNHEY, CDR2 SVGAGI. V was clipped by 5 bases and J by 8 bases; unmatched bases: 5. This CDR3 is CASSQTGKGYTF. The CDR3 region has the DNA TGTGCCAGCAGTCAGACAGGGAAAGGCTACACCTTC.

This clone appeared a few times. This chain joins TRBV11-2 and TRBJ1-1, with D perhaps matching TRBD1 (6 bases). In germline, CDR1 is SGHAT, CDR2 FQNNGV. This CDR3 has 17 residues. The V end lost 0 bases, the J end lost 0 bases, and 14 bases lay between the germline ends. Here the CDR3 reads CASSLDLTGTMNTEAFF. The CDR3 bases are TGTGCCAGCAGCTTAGATCTCACAGGGACCATGAACACTGAAGCTTTCTTT.

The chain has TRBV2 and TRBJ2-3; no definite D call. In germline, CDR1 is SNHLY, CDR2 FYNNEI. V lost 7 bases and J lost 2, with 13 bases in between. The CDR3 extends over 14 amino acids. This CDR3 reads CASIYLEPTDTQYF. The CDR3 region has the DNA TGTGCCAGCATTTACCTAGAACCCACAGATACGCAGTATTTT.

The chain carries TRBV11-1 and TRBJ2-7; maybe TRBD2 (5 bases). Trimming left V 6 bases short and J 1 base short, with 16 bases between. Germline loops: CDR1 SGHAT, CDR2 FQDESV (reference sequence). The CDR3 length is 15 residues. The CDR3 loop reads CASRLAKSGSYEQYF. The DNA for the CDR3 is TGTGCCAGCAGACTGGCCAAAAGCGGATCCTACGAGCAGTACTTC.

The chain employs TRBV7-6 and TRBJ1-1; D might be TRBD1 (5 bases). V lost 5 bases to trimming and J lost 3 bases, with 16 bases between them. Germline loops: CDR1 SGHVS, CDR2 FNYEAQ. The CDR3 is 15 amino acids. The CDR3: CASSRPAGVDTEAFF. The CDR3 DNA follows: TGTGCCAGCAGCCGCCCGGCGGGGGTAGACACTGAAGCTTTCTTT.

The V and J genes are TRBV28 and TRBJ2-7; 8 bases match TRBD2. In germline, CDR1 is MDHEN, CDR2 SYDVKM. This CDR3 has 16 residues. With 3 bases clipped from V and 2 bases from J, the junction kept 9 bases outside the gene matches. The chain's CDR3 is CASSFYGREATYEQYF. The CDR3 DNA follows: TGTGCCAGCAGTTTTTATGGGCGGGAGGCAACCTACGAGCAGTACTTC.

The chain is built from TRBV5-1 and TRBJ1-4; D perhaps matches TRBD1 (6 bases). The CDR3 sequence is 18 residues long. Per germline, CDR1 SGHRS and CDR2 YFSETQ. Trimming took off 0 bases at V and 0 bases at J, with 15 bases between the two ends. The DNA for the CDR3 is TGCGCCAGCAGCTTGGGTGGGGGCGCGATGCCAACTAATGAAAAACTGTTTTTT. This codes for CASSLGGGAMPTNEKLFF.

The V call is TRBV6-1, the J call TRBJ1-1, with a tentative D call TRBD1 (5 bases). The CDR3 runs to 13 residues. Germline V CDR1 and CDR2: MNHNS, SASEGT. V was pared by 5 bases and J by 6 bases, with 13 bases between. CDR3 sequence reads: CASSSDTISEAFF. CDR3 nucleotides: TGTGCCAGCAGTTCGGACACAATATCTGAAGCTTTCTTT.

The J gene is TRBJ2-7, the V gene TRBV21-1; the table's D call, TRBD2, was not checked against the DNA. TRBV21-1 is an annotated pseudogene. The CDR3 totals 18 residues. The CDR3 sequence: CASSNAGGLKPYFYEQYF. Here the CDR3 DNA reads TGTGCCAGCAGCAATGCCGGTGGACTTAAGCCCTATTTCTACGAGCAGTACTTC.

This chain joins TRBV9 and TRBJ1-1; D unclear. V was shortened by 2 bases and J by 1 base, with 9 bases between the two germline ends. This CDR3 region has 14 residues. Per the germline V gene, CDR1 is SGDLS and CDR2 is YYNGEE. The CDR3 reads CASSVSGENTEAFF. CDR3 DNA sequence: TGTGCCAGCAGCGTGTCTGGAGAGAACACTGAAGCTTTCTTT.

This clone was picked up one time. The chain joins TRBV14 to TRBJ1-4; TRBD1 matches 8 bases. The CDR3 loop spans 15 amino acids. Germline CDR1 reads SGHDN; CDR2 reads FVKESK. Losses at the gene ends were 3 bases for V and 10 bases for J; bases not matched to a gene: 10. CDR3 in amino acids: CASSQSPDRVGKLFF. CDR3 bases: TGTGCCAGCAGCCAGTCCCCGGACAGGGTTGGAAAACTGTTTTTT.

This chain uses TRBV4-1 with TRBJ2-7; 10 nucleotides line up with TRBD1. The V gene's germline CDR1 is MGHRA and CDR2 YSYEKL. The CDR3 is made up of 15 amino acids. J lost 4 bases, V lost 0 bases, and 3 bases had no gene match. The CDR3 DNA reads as TGCGCCAGCAGCCAAGATTCGGGACAGGGGTACGAGCAGTACTTC. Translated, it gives CASSQDSGQGYEQYF.

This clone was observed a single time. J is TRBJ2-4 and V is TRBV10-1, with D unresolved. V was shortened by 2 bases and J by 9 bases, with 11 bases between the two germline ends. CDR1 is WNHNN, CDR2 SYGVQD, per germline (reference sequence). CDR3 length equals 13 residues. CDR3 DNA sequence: TGCGCCAGCAGTGAGCGGAGAATGGGCATTCAGTACTTC. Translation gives CASSERRMGIQYF.

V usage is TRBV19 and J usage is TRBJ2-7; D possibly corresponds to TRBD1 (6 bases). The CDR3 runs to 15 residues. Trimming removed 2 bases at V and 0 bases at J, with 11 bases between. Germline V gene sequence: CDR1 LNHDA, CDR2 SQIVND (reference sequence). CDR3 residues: CASSIRGQHSYEQYF. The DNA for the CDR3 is TGTGCCAGTAGTATAAGAGGACAGCACTCCTACGAGCAGTACTTC.

The CDR3 loop is CASSLSPPGGAFGELFF. CDR3 in DNA: TGTGCCAGCAGCTTAAGCCCCCCCGGGGGGGCTTTTGGGGAGCTGTTTTTT. The chain combines TRBV7-6 with TRBJ2-2; 8 bases match TRBD2. CDR3 length: 17 amino acids. Trimming cost V 2 bases and J 8 bases; bases outside gene matches: 13. Looked up from germline, CDR1 is SGHVS and CDR2 is FNYEAQ.

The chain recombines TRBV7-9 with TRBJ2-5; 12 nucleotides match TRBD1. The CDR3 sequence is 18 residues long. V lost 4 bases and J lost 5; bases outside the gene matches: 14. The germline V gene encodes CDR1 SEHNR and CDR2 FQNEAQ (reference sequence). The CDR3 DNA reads TGTGCCAGCAGCTCGGGACAGGGGGCCCTCAATCATCAGGAGACCCAGTACTTC. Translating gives CASSSGQGALNHQETQYF.

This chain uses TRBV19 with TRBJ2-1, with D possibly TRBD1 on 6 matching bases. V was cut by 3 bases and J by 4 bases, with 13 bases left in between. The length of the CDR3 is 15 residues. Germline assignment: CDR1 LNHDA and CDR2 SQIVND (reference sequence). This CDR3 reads CASSMSVGAYNEQFF. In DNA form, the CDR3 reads TGTGCCAGTAGTATGTCCGTGGGGGCATACAATGAGCAGTTCTTC.